These T cell receptor beta chains were read from a single sample in a study of human T cells and chemical hapten exposure. TCRdb reprocessed the reads with MiXCR, giving one entry per CDR3 protein. This sample has around 120,000 distinct CDR3 sequences; around 9% occur once, and the top ten carry approximately 1.4%. Material: whole blood. Receptors originate from a human donor in good health. Some clones in this sample may be carry-over from other donors' samples. The CDR3 runs from the conserved cysteine through the conserved F or W. Fields, in order: clone size, D gene, J gene, V gene, CDR3 length, CDR3 protein, CDR3 DNA. A D gene is named only where the DNA matches it firmly. Clone size is stated in some rows and not others, as once, few, many or a class when expanded.

abundance: few; d_gene: TRBD1; j_gene: TRBJ1-4; v_gene: TRBV5-1; len: 15; CDR3aa: CASSSTGATNEKLFF; CDR3nt: TGCGCCAGCAGCTCGACAGGGGCAACTAATGAAAAACTGTTTTTT
abundance: few; d_gene: TRBD2; j_gene: TRBJ2-3; v_gene: TRBV7-2; len: 15; CDR3aa: CASSLSGADTDTQYF; CDR3nt: TGTGCCAGCAGCCTAAGCGGGGCTGACACAGATACGCAGTATTTT
abundance: many; d_gene: NA; j_gene: TRBJ2-3; v_gene: TRBV5-1; len: 13; CDR3aa: CASSLVSTDTQYF; CDR3nt: TGCGCCAGCAGCTTGGTTTCGACAGATACGCAGTATTTT
abundance: many; d_gene: TRBD1; j_gene: TRBJ1-2; v_gene: TRBV29-1; len: 13; CDR3aa: CSVGDRALYGYTF; CDR3nt: TGCAGCGTTGGTGACAGGGCGCTCTATGGCTACACCTTC
abundance: few; d_gene: NA; j_gene: TRBJ2-7; v_gene: TRBV19; len: 14; CDR3aa: CASSIGDGTYEQYF; CDR3nt: TGTGCCAGTAGTATTGGGGACGGAACCTACGAGCAGTACTTC
abundance: NA; d_gene: NA; j_gene: TRBJ2-5; v_gene: TRBV7-6; len: 15; CDR3aa: CASSPLPGGRETQYF; CDR3nt: TGTGCCAGCAGCCCGCTACCGGGGGGCCGAGAGACCCAGTACTTC
abundance: many; d_gene: NA; j_gene: TRBJ1-6; v_gene: TRBV15; len: 15; CDR3aa: CATSGGSRTNSPLHF; CDR3nt: TGTGCCACCAGCGGGGGCAGCAGGACTAATTCACCCCTCCACTTT
abundance: NA; d_gene: NA; j_gene: TRBJ1-3; v_gene: TRBV27; len: 14; CDR3aa: CASSLRGAGNTIYF; CDR3nt: TGTGCCAGCAGTTTACGGGGGGCTGGAAACACCATATATTTT
abundance: once; d_gene: TRBD1; j_gene: TRBJ2-4; v_gene: TRBV4-3; len: 17; CDR3aa: CASSHDVTGGSKNIQYF; CDR3nt: TGCGCCAGCAGCCATGATGTAACAGGGGGCTCCAAAAACATTCAGTACTTC
abundance: many; d_gene: TRBD1; j_gene: TRBJ1-2; v_gene: TRBV6-5; len: 13; CDR3aa: CASSPDRGRGYTF; CDR3nt: TGTGCCAGCAGTCCGGACAGGGGGCGAGGCTACACCTTC
abundance: many; d_gene: NA; j_gene: TRBJ1-1; v_gene: TRBV20-1; len: 11; CDR3aa: CSAREATEAFF; CDR3nt: TGCAGTGCTAGGGAGGCCACTGAAGCTTTCTTT
abundance: NA; d_gene: TRBD1; j_gene: TRBJ2-1; v_gene: TRBV18; len: 15; CDR3aa: CASSPGQGRNNEQFF; CDR3nt: TGTGCCAGCTCACCCGGACAGGGTAGGAACAATGAGCAGTTCTTC
abundance: NA; d_gene: NA; j_gene: TRBJ1-4; v_gene: TRBV3-1; len: 14; CDR3aa: CASSQDLGGEKLFF; CDR3nt: TGTGCCAGCAGCCAAGATCTTGGAGGTGAAAAACTGTTTTTT
abundance: many; d_gene: NA; j_gene: TRBJ1-1; v_gene: TRBV10-3; len: 15; CDR3aa: CAISEVGQPNTEAFF; CDR3nt: TGTGCCATCAGTGAGGTTGGACAGCCGAACACTGAAGCTTTCTTT
abundance: many; d_gene: NA; j_gene: TRBJ1-2; v_gene: TRBV25-1; len: 11; CDR3aa: CASSDDYGYTF; CDR3nt: TGTGCCAGCAGTGACGACTATGGCTACACCTTC
abundance: many; d_gene: TRBD1; j_gene: TRBJ1-1; v_gene: TRBV12-3/TRBV12-4; len: 17; CDR3aa: CASSFGTGGEMNTEAFF; CDR3nt: TGTGCCAGCAGTTTCGGTACAGGGGGCGAAATGAACACTGAAGCTTTCTTT
abundance: many; d_gene: NA; j_gene: TRBJ1-1; v_gene: TRBV29-1; len: 12; CDR3aa: CSVQQSNTEAFF; CDR3nt: TGCAGCGTTCAACAGTCGAACACTGAAGCTTTCTTT
abundance: many; d_gene: NA; j_gene: TRBJ1-1; v_gene: TRBV9; len: 14; CDR3aa: CASSPREKIAEAFF; CDR3nt: TGTGCCAGCAGCCCTAGAGAGAAGATCGCTGAAGCTTTCTTT
abundance: many; d_gene: NA; j_gene: TRBJ2-1; v_gene: TRBV12-3/TRBV12-4; len: 14; CDR3aa: CASRGAGNYNEQFF; CDR3nt: TGTGCCAGCAGGGGCGCAGGCAACTACAATGAGCAGTTCTTC
abundance: few; d_gene: NA; j_gene: TRBJ2-4; v_gene: TRBV29-1; len: 11; CDR3aa: CSASDRTGKYF; CDR3nt: TGCAGCGCCTCCGACCGCACCGGGAAGTACTTC
abundance: NA; d_gene: NA; j_gene: TRBJ2-2; v_gene: TRBV11-2; len: 13; CDR3aa: CASSLVVPGELFF; CDR3nt: TGTGCCAGCAGCTTAGTTGTCCCCGGGGAGCTGTTTTTT
abundance: many; d_gene: TRBD1; j_gene: TRBJ1-6; v_gene: TRBV7-9; len: 16; CDR3aa: CASQGGKSSYNSPLHF; CDR3nt: TGTGCCAGCCAGGGGGGGAAGAGCTCCTATAATTCACCCCTCCACTTT
abundance: many; d_gene: NA; j_gene: TRBJ1-5; v_gene: TRBV12-3/TRBV12-4; len: 14; CDR3aa: CASSPGMGDQPQHF; CDR3nt: TGTGCCAGCAGCCCCGGAATGGGGGATCAGCCCCAGCATTTT
abundance: NA; d_gene: NA; j_gene: TRBJ1-1; v_gene: TRBV7-9; len: 16; CDR3aa: CASSLARTVLNTEAFF; CDR3nt: TGTGCCAGCAGCTTAGCCCGGACAGTCTTGAACACTGAAGCTTTCTTT
abundance: many; d_gene: NA; j_gene: TRBJ2-1; v_gene: TRBV2; len: 15; CDR3aa: CASSGMTAGYNEQFF; CDR3nt: TGTGCCAGCAGTGGTATGACAGCCGGCTACAATGAGCAGTTCTTC
abundance: many; d_gene: TRBD1; j_gene: TRBJ1-4; v_gene: TRBV12-3/TRBV12-4; len: 14; CDR3aa: CASSPGQGSEKLFF; CDR3nt: TGTGCCAGCAGTCCGGGACAGGGAAGTGAAAAACTGTTTTTT
abundance: NA; d_gene: TRBD1; j_gene: TRBJ2-5; v_gene: TRBV29-1; len: 12; CDR3aa: CSGGQAQETQYF; CDR3nt: TGCAGCGGTGGACAGGCGCAAGAGACCCAGTACTTC
abundance: NA; d_gene: NA; j_gene: TRBJ1-1; v_gene: TRBV30; len: 14; CDR3aa: CAWTPDGAHTEAFF; CDR3nt: TGTGCCTGGACCCCCGATGGGGCGCACACTGAAGCTTTCTTT
abundance: many; d_gene: NA; j_gene: TRBJ2-2; v_gene: TRBV7-8; len: 16; CDR3aa: CASSLEDWGGTGELFF; CDR3nt: TGTGCCAGCAGCTTAGAGGATTGGGGTGGCACCGGGGAGCTGTTTTTT
abundance: few; d_gene: NA; j_gene: TRBJ1-2; v_gene: TRBV7-9; len: 16; CDR3aa: CASSLFRGISNYGYTF; CDR3nt: TGTGCCAGCAGCTTATTCCGCGGGATATCTAACTATGGCTACACCTTC
abundance: NA; d_gene: NA; j_gene: TRBJ1-5; v_gene: TRBV6-2/TRBV6-3; len: 13; CDR3aa: CASTYQGIGPQHF; CDR3nt: TGTGCCAGCACCTATCAGGGGATTGGGCCCCAGCATTTT
abundance: few; d_gene: NA; j_gene: TRBJ2-1; v_gene: TRBV29-1; len: 11; CDR3aa: CSVEWGNEQFF; CDR3nt: TGCAGCGTTGAGTGGGGCAATGAGCAGTTCTTC
abundance: many; d_gene: NA; j_gene: TRBJ2-7; v_gene: TRBV7-9; len: 11; CDR3aa: CASSSDYEQYF; CDR3nt: TGTGCCAGCAGTTCGGACTACGAGCAGTACTTC
abundance: many; d_gene: NA; j_gene: TRBJ1-5; v_gene: TRBV29-1; len: 12; CDR3aa: CSAGARDQPQHF; CDR3nt: TGCAGCGCGGGGGCCCGTGATCAGCCCCAGCATTTT
abundance: many; d_gene: NA; j_gene: TRBJ1-5; v_gene: TRBV27; len: 14; CDR3aa: CASSPGNPGQPQHF; CDR3nt: TGTGCCAGCAGTCCCGGCAATCCCGGCCAGCCCCAGCATTTT
abundance: few; d_gene: TRBD2; j_gene: TRBJ2-1; v_gene: TRBV3-1; len: 18; CDR3aa: CASSPIPGLAGGGDEQFF; CDR3nt: TGTGCCAGCAGCCCGATCCCGGGACTAGCGGGTGGAGGTGATGAGCAGTTCTTC
abundance: few; d_gene: NA; j_gene: TRBJ1-5; v_gene: TRBV19; len: 12; CDR3aa: CASSQGRQPQHF; CDR3nt: TGTGCCAGTAGTCAGGGGAGACAGCCCCAGCATTTT
abundance: many; d_gene: NA; j_gene: TRBJ1-5; v_gene: TRBV12-3/TRBV12-4; len: 15; CDR3aa: CASNQQGVSNQPQHF; CDR3nt: TGTGCCAGCAACCAACAGGGAGTTAGCAATCAGCCCCAGCATTTT
abundance: few; d_gene: NA; j_gene: TRBJ2-7; v_gene: TRBV7-8; len: 15; CDR3aa: CASSLGPPAVYEQYF; CDR3nt: TGTGCCAGCAGCTTAGGGCCCCCGGCCGTCTACGAGCAGTACTTC
abundance: many; d_gene: TRBD2; j_gene: TRBJ2-3; v_gene: TRBV6-5; len: 15; CDR3aa: CASSPLAGGTDTQYF; CDR3nt: TGTGCCAGCAGTCCCCTAGCGGGGGGCACAGATACGCAGTATTTT
abundance: many; d_gene: NA; j_gene: TRBJ2-1; v_gene: TRBV27; len: 14; CDR3aa: CASSLSTLLNEQFF; CDR3nt: TGTGCCAGCAGTTTATCGACACTCCTCAATGAGCAGTTCTTC
abundance: many; d_gene: NA; j_gene: TRBJ1-5; v_gene: TRBV27; len: 14; CDR3aa: CASNRQGRNQPQHF; CDR3nt: TGTGCCAGCAACAGGCAGGGTCGCAATCAGCCCCAGCATTTT
abundance: many; d_gene: NA; j_gene: TRBJ1-2; v_gene: TRBV2; len: 12; CDR3aa: CASSDLNYGYTF; CDR3nt: TGTGCCAGCAGTGACCTAAACTATGGCTACACCTTC
abundance: many; d_gene: NA; j_gene: TRBJ1-3; v_gene: TRBV11-2; len: 18; CDR3aa: CASSSPPRLAFSGNTIYF; CDR3nt: TGTGCCAGCAGCTCTCCCCCCCGGCTCGCATTCTCTGGAAACACCATATATTTT
abundance: many; d_gene: TRBD1; j_gene: TRBJ2-7; v_gene: TRBV12-3/TRBV12-4; len: 13; CDR3aa: CASSRTGAHEQYF; CDR3nt: TGTGCCAGCAGTCGGACAGGGGCCCACGAGCAGTACTTC